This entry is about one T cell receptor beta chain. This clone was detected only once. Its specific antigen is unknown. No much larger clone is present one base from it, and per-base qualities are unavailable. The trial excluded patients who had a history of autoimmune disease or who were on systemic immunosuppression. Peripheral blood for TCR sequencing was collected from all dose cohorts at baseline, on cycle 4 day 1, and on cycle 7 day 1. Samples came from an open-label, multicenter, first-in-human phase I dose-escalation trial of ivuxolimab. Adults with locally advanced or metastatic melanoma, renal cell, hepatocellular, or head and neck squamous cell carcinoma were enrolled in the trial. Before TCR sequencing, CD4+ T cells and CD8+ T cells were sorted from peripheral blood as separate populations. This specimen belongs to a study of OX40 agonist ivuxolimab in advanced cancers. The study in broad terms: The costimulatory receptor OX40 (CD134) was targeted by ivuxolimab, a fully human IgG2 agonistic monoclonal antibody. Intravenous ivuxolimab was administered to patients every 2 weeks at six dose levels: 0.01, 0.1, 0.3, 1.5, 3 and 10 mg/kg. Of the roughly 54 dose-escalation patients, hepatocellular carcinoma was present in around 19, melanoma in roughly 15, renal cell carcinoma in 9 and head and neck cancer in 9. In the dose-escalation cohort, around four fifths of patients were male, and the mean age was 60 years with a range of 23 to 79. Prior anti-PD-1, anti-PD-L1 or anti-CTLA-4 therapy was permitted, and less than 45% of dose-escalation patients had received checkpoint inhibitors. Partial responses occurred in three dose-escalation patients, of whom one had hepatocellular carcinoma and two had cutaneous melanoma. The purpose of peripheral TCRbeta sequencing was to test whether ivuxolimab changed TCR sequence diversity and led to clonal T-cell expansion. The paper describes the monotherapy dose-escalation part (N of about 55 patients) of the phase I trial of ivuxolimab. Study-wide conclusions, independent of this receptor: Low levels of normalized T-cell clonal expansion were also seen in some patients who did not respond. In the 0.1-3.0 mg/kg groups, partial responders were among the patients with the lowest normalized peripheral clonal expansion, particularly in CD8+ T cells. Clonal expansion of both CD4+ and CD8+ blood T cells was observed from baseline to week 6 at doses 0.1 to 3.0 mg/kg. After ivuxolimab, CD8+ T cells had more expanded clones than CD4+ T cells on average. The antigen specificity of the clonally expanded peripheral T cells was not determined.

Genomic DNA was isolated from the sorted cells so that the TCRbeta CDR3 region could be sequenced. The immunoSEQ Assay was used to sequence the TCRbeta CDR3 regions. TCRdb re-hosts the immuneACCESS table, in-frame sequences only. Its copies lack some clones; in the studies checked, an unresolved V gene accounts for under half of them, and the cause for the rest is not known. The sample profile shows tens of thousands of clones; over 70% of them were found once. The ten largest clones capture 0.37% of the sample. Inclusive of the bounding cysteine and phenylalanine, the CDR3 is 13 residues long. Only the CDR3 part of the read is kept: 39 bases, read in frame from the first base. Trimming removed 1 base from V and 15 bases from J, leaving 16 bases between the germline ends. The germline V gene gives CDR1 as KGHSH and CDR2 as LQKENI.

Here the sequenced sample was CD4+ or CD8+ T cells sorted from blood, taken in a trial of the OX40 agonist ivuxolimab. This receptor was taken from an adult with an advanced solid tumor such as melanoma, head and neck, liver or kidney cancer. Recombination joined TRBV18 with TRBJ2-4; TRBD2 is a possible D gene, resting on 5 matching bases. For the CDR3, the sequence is CASSPRGDTEAYF. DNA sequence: TGTGCCAGCTCACCACGGGGAGACACCGAGGCGTACTTC.